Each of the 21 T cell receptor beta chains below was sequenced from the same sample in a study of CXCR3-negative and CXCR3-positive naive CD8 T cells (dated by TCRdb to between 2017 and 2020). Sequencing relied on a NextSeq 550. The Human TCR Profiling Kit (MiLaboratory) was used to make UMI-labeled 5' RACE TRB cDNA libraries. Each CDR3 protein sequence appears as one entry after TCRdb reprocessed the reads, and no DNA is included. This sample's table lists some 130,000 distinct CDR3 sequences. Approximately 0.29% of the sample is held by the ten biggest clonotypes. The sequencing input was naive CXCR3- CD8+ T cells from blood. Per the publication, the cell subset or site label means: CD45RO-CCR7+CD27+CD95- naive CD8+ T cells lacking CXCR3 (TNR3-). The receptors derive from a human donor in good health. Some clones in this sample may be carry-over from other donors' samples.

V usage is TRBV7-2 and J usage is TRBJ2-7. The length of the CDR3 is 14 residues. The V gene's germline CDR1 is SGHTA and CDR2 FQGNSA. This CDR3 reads CASSLETFPYEQYF.

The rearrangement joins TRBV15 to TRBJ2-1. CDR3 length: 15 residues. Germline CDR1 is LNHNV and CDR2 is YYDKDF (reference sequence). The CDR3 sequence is CATSREVGVYNEQFF.

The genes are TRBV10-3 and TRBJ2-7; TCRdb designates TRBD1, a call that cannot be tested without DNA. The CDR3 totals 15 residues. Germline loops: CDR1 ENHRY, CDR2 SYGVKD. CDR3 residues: CAISDGTGVGYEQYF.

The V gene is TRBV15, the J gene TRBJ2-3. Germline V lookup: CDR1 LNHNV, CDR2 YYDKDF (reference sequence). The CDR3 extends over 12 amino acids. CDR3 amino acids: CATSREGDTQYF.

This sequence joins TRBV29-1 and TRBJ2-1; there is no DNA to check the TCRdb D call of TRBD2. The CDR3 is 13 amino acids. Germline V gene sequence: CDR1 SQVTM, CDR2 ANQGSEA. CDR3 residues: CSVGTPTWDEQFF.

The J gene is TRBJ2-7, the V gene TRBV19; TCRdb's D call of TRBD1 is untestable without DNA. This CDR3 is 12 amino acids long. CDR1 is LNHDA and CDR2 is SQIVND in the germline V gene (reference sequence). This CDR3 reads CASSPTGNEQYF.

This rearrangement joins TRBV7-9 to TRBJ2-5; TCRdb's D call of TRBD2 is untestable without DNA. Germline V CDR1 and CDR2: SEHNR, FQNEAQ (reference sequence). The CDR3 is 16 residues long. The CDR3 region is CASSLLVGAVMETQYF.

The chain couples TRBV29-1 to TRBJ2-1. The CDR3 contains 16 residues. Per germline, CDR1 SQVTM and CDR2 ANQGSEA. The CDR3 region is CSVEPFSASGRPEQFF.

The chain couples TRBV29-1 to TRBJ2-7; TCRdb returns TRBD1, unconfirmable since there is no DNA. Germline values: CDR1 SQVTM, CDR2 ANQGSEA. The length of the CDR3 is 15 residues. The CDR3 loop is CSVEFPRQGVYEQYF.

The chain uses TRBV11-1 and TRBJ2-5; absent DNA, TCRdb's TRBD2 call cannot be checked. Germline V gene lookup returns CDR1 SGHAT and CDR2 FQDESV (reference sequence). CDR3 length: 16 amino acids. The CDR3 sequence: CASSYTSGGFEETQYF.

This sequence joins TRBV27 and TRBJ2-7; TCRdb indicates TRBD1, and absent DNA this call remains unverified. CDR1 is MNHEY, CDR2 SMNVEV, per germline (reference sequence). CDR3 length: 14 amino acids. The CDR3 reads CASLPNTGSYEQYF.

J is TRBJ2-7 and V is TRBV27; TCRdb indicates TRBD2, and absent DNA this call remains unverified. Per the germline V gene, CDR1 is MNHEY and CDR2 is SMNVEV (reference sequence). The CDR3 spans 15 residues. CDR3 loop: CASSGGTSGNYEQYF.

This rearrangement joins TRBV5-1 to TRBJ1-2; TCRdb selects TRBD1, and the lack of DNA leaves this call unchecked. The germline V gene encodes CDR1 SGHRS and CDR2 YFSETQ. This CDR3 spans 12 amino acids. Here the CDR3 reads CASREEGDGYTF.

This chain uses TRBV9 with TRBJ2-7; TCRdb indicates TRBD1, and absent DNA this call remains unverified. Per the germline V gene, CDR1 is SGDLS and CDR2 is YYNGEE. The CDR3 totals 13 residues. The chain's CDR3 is CASSEGTRYEQYF.

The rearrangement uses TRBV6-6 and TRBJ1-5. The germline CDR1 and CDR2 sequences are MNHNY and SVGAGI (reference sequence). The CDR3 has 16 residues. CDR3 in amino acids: CASSYESGYSNQPQHF.

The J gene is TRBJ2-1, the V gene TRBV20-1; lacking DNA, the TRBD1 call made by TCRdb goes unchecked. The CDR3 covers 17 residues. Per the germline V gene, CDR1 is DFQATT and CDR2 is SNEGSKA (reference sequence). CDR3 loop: CSARDLTSGRGYNEQFF.

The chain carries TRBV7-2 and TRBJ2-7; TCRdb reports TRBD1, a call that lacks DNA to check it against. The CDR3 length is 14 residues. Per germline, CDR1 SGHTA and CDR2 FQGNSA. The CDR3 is CASSLRDVLGEQYF. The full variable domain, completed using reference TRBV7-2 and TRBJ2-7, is GAGVSQSPSNKVTEKGKDVELRCDPISGHTALYWYRQSLGQGLEFLIYFQGNSAPDKSGLPSDRFSAERTGGSVSTLTIQRTQQEDSAVYLCASSLRDVLGEQYFGPGTRLTVT.

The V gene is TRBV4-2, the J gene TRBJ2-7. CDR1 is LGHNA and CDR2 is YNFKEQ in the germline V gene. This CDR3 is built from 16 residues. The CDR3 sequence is CASSQHVVGDSYEQYF.

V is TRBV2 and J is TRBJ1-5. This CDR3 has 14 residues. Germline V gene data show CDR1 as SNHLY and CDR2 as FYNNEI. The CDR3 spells CASNLVEERQPQHF.

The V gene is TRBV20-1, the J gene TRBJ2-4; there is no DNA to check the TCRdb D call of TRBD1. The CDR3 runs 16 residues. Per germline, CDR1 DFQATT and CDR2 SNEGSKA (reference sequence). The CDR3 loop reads CSAPPSGVKWGNIQYF.

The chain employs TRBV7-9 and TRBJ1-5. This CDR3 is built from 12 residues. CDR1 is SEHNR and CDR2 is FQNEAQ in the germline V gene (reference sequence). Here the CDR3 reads CASSLDSQPQHF.